This T cell receptor beta chain was retrieved from a study of cytotoxic CD8 clonotypes in ibrutinib-treated CLL. Germline V lookup: CDR1 LGHNA, CDR2 YNFKEQ. Trimming took 1 base from V and 0 from J; bases not matched to a gene: 4. The CDR3 spans 19 residues. Clones were sequenced by immunoSEQ multiplex PCR, and TCRdb holds only the in-frame ones, with some missing. The table records around 250,000 clones, 70% of them present only once. V and J are TRBV4-2 and TRBJ2-6; TRBD2 aligns across 12 bases. The source is a human donor with chronic lymphocytic leukemia. This specimen consisted of PBMCs, obtained after 24 months of ibrutinib treatment. The CDR3 DNA reads as TGTGCCAGCAGCCAAGGCCAACTAGCGGGAGGCTCTGGGGCCAACGTCCTGACTTTC. Its translation is CASSQGQLAGGSGANVLTF.